The 9 T cell receptor beta chains reported below all come from one sample, sequenced in a study of breast tumors, draining lymph nodes, adjacent tissues. TCRdb reprocessed the multiplex PCR reads with MiXCR, giving one entry per CDR3 protein. This repertoire shows about 22,000 distinct CDR3 sequences, 45% to 60% found once; its top ten account for roughly an eighth. Sequencing was done on a sample of breast tumor tissue. These receptors all stem from a female donor with breast cancer. Some clones in this sample may be carry-over from other donors' samples.

This clonotype was seen more than once but under ten times. This chain links TRBV28 with TRBJ2-1; D gene unclear. Germline V gives CDR1 MDHEN, CDR2 SYDVKM. There are 11 residues in the CDR3. Trimming removed 5 bases at V and 4 bases at J, with 3 bases between. The CDR3 here is CASSQYNEQFF. The CDR3 DNA follows: TGTGCCAGCAGTCAGTACAATGAGCAGTTCTTC.

The gene calls are TRBV5-5 and TRBJ1-6; TRBD1 is a possible D gene (6 bases). CDR3 length equals 13 residues. V was clipped by 5 bases and J by 8 bases, with 11 bases between them. Germline CDR1 is SGHKS and CDR2 is YYEKEE (reference sequence). This chain's CDR3 is CASSNYRDSPLHF. DNA for the CDR3: TGTGCCAGCAGTAATTACAGGGATTCACCCCTCCACTTT. Based on the CDR3 plus reference TRBV5-5 and TRBJ1-6, the full variable domain is DAGVTQSPTHLIKTRGQQVTLRCSPISGHKSVSWYQQVLGQGPQFIFQYYEKEERGRGNFPDRFSARQFPNYSSELNVNALLLGDSALYLCASSNYRDSPLHFGNGTRLTVT.

This clonotype has at least ten counts. This may come from a read error, since a much larger clone is one base off. V gene TRBV20-1 combines with J gene TRBJ2-7; a weak D match, TRBD2 (6 bases). Germline-derived CDR1 and CDR2 are DFQATT and SNEGSKA (reference sequence). CDR3 size: 11 residues. CDR3 nucleotides: TGCAGTGCTAGAAGCGGGCACGAGCAGTCCTTC. This translates into CSARSGHEQSF.

This sequence joins TRBV12-3 or TRBV12-4 and TRBJ2-3; tentatively, D is TRBD2 (6 bases). V was shortened by 3 bases and J by 3 bases, with 10 bases between the two germline ends. This CDR3 comprises 14 residues. This chain's CDR3 is CASSFRGRTDTQYF. The CDR3 region has the DNA TGTGCCAGCAGTTTTCGGGGGAGGACAGATACGCAGTATTTT.

The chain joins TRBV7-3 to TRBJ2-1, with D perhaps matching TRBD1 or TRBD2 (5 bases each). The V gene's germline CDR1 is SGHTA and CDR2 FQGTGA. The V gene lost 2 bases and the J gene lost 0 bases, with 20 bases spanning the gap. The CDR3 sequence is 19 residues long. CDR3: CASSLRGWLRMGSYNEQFF. In nucleotides, the CDR3 is TGTGCCAGCAGCTTACGGGGCTGGTTGCGGATGGGCTCCTACAATGAGCAGTTCTTC.

This chain connects TRBV6-5 to TRBJ2-5; 8 positions match TRBD2. The CDR3 length is 13 residues. V was clipped by 9 bases and J by 2 bases; unmatched bases: 5. The germline V gene has CDR1 MNHEY and CDR2 SVGAGI. The chain's CDR3 is CARRLARQETQYF. The CDR3, as DNA: TGTGCCAGAAGACTAGCGCGACAAGAGACCCAGTACTTC.

This clonotype was observed many times. The V call is TRBV27, the J call TRBJ1-6; 7 nucleotides line up with TRBD1. With V trimmed by 0 bases and J by 7 bases, 12 bases remained unmatched. Germline V gene data show CDR1 as MNHEY and CDR2 as SMNVEV (reference sequence). The CDR3 length is 18 residues. The CDR3 protein is CASSLSGQTQYRNSPLHF. The CDR3 DNA is TGTGCCAGCAGTTTATCGGGACAGACTCAATATAGGAATTCACCCCTCCACTTT.

The chain carries TRBV5-8 and TRBJ1-3; D perhaps matches TRBD1 (5 bases). This CDR3 has 12 residues. CDR1 is SGHTS, CDR2 YDEGEE, per germline. Trimming removed 4 bases at V and 6 bases at J, with 8 bases between. In DNA form, the CDR3 reads TGTGCCAGCAGCCCGGGGACAAACACCATATATTTT. Translation gives CASSPGTNTIYF.

The chain couples TRBV14 to TRBJ2-3; no clear D. Trimming left V 2 bases short and J 0 bases short, with 0 bases between. This CDR3 is 12 amino acids long. Germline V lookup: CDR1 SGHDN, CDR2 FVKESK. The CDR3 spells CASSQSTDTQYF. The CDR3 DNA reads TGTGCCAGCAGCCAAAGCACAGATACGCAGTATTTT.